The clone carrying this T cell receptor (beta chain) was seen a few times. Its antigen remains unknown. The sample originates from a study of vaccination and CD4 T cells after COVID-19. Background on the study: Blood was drawn a median 72 days post second dose, range 14 to 241. Overlapping spike peptides of SARS-CoV-2, HCoV-NL63, HCoV-OC43 and HCoV-229E stimulated the cells. Cultures that served as controls received a CEFX pool, an HIV-1 Nef pool, or no peptide.

The CDR3 contains 14 residues. CDR1 and CDR2 from the germline V gene are SGHTA and FQGNSA. Between the trimmed V and J ends, which lost 0 bases and 7 bases, there was a span of 12 bases. Whole-study results and caveats: Detection of a median roughly 85% of reactive clones in convalescent patients was confined to the period after vaccination.

Documented treatment: approximately 10-day PBMC culture with coronavirus spike peptide pools or control peptides (ViraFEST assay). Cultured CD4+ T cell DNA underwent sequencing with the Oncomine TCR Beta short-read assay. TCRdb recomputed calls from the PCR reads with MiXCR, one row per CDR3 protein. Of 8,000 to 10,000 distinct CDR3 sequences listed, approximately 37% are singletons. The TCR originated in a human donor who had recovered from COVID-19. Sequencing was carried out using CD4+ T cells from blood, cultured in vitro. The chain has TRBV7-2 and TRBJ1-1; unclear D gene. CDR3 DNA sequence: TGTGCCAGCAGCTTAGCGCTTGGGCACCGTGAAGCTTTCTTT. It translates to CASSLALGHREAFF.